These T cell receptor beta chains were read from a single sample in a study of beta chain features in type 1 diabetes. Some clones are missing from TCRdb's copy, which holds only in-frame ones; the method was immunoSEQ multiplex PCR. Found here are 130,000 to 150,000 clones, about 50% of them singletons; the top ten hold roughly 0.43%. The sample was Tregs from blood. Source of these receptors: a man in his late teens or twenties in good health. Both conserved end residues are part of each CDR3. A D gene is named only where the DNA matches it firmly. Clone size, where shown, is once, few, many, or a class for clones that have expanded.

CDR3: CASSLGYFKAYEQYF
DNA: TGTGCCAGCAGCTTGGGCTACTTTAAAGCCTACGAGCAGTACTTC
size: NA
D: NA
J: TRBJ2-7
V: TRBV7-2

CDR3: CASSLVTGGPGNEQFF
DNA: TGCGCCAGCAGCTTGGTCACGGGGGGGCCGGGGAATGAGCAGTTCTTC
size: NA
D: TRBD2
J: TRBJ2-1
V: TRBV5-1

CDR3: CATTRVQPYEQYF
DNA: TGTGCCACGACTCGTGTGCAGCCCTACGAGCAGTACTTC
size: few
D: NA
J: TRBJ2-7
V: TRBV10-3

CDR3: CATRTSGAYNEQFF
DNA: TGTGCCACCCGAACTAGCGGAGCCTACAATGAGCAGTTCTTC
size: NA
D: TRBD2
J: TRBJ2-1
V: TRBV25-1

CDR3: CAISESVTTTGNTIYF
DNA: TGTGCCATCAGTGAGTCGGTGACAACCACTGGAAACACCATATATTTT
size: once
D: NA
J: TRBJ1-3
V: TRBV10-3

CDR3: CASSLEALAGVSSYEQYF
DNA: TGTGCCAGCAGCTTAGAGGCACTAGCGGGGGTCAGCTCCTACGAGCAGTACTTC
size: few
D: TRBD2
J: TRBJ2-7
V: TRBV7-2

CDR3: CASSLEIYSYEQYF
DNA: TGTGCCAGCAGCTTAGAAATCTACTCCTACGAGCAGTACTTC
size: few
D: NA
J: TRBJ2-7
V: TRBV7-2

CDR3: CASSRFGTGAYEQYF
DNA: TGCGCCAGCAGCCGATTCGGGACAGGAGCCTACGAGCAGTACTTC
size: NA
D: TRBD1
J: TRBJ2-7
V: TRBV4-3

CDR3: CASSVQLNTIYF
DNA: TGTGCCAGCAGCGTACAGCTGAACACCATATATTTT
size: few
D: NA
J: TRBJ1-3
V: TRBV7-9

CDR3: CASSSGVVTDTQYF
DNA: TGTGCCAGCAGCTCAGGGGTCGTCACAGATACGCAGTATTTT
size: NA
D: NA
J: TRBJ2-3
V: TRBV7-2

CDR3: CASSLQSPSGANVLTF
DNA: TGTGCCAGCAGTTTACAGTCCCCCTCTGGGGCCAACGTCCTGACTTTC
size: NA
D: NA
J: TRBJ2-6
V: TRBV28

CDR3: CASKAGLRGYTF
DNA: TGTGCCAGCAAAGCGGGACTCCGTGGCTACACCTTC
size: once
D: NA
J: TRBJ1-2
V: TRBV28

CDR3: CASSRTEGTEAFF
DNA: TGTGCCAGCAGTCGAACAGAGGGCACTGAAGCTTTCTTT
size: NA
D: NA
J: TRBJ1-1
V: TRBV6-1

CDR3: CASSLAGQGYETQYF
DNA: TGTGCCAGCAGTTTGGCGGGACAGGGGTATGAGACCCAGTACTTC
size: NA
D: TRBD1
J: TRBJ2-5
V: TRBV28

CDR3: CASSEMTGNTEAFF
DNA: TGTGCCAGCAGCGAAATGACAGGGAACACTGAAGCTTTCTTT
size: NA
D: NA
J: TRBJ1-1
V: TRBV9

CDR3: CASSSSQGLRAFF
DNA: TGTGCCAGCAGCTCATCACAGGGGCTGAGAGCTTTCTTT
size: NA
D: TRBD1
J: TRBJ1-1
V: TRBV7-2

CDR3: CAWRDRGPSPLHF
DNA: TGTGCCTGGAGGGACAGGGGGCCTTCACCCCTCCACTTT
size: few
D: TRBD1
J: TRBJ1-6
V: TRBV30

CDR3: CASSLHISYGYTF
DNA: TGTGCCAGCAGTTTACACATATCCTATGGCTACACCTTC
size: NA
D: NA
J: TRBJ1-2
V: TRBV28

CDR3: CASTPTGSRFNQPQHF
DNA: TGTGCCAGCACTCCGACAGGGTCTAGGTTCAATCAGCCCCAGCATTTT
size: NA
D: TRBD1
J: TRBJ1-5
V: TRBV27

CDR3: CAISESGREAGELFF
DNA: TGTGCCATCAGTGAGTCGGGCAGGGAGGCCGGGGAGCTGTTTTTT
size: NA
D: NA
J: TRBJ2-2
V: TRBV10-3

CDR3: CASRGQPHNEQFF
DNA: TGTGCCAGTAGGGGACAGCCACACAATGAGCAGTTCTTC
size: NA
D: TRBD1
J: TRBJ2-1
V: TRBV28

CDR3: CASSLQWRGAGNQPQHF
DNA: TGTGCCAGCAGCTTACAATGGAGGGGCGCAGGTAATCAGCCCCAGCATTTT
size: few
D: NA
J: TRBJ1-5
V: TRBV7-8

CDR3: CASSLWDRGEGYTF
DNA: TGTGCCAGCAGCTTATGGGACAGGGGTGAAGGCTACACCTTC
size: NA
D: TRBD1
J: TRBJ1-2
V: TRBV7-2

CDR3: CASSLAGLAGGLEQFF
DNA: TGCGCCAGCAGCTTGGCCGGACTAGCGGGGGGGTTAGAGCAGTTCTTC
size: NA
D: TRBD2
J: TRBJ2-1
V: TRBV5-1

CDR3: CAISGGGTYNEQFF
DNA: TGTGCCATCAGTGGGGGGGGCACTTACAATGAGCAGTTCTTC
size: few
D: NA
J: TRBJ2-1
V: TRBV10-3

CDR3: CEGQGAYEQYF
DNA: TGCGAGGGACAGGGTGCCTACGAGCAGTACTTC
size: NA
D: TRBD1
J: TRBJ2-7
V: TRBV20-1

CDR3: CASSLARFEGPRGTQYF
DNA: TGTGCCAGCAGCTTAGCCCGTTTTGAAGGCCCGCGAGGGACCCAGTACTTC
size: few
D: NA
J: TRBJ2-5
V: TRBV7-2

CDR3: CASSSGLSWNEQFF
DNA: TGTGCCAGCAGCTCAGGACTCTCCTGGAATGAGCAGTTCTTC
size: few
D: NA
J: TRBJ2-1
V: TRBV7-6

CDR3: CASSLEPGYDSPLHF
DNA: TGCGCCAGCAGCTTGGAGCCAGGGTATGATTCACCCCTCCACTTT
size: NA
D: NA
J: TRBJ1-6
V: TRBV5-1